The T cell receptor (beta chain) under discussion was sequenced for a study of radiotherapy plus CTLA-4 blockade in lung cancer. As for the study in general: Among enrolled patients, under 20% responded and about 30% achieved disease control. Study observations and caveats: Following radiotherapy plus ipilimumab, tumor-derived TCR clones expanded in the blood. How blood T cell clones changed early, along with interferon-beta, reportedly forecast response best.

This CDR3 is built from 13 residues. Germline-derived CDR1 and CDR2 are MGHDK and SYGVNS. Note on this clone: Its matching antigen is unknown. Germline is not matched at one junction end, which may reflect a read error.

Lung cancer patients with chemo-refractory metastatic non-small-cell disease were given focal radiation plus CTLA-4 blockade with ipilimumab. TCRdb's copy holds only in-frame clones and misses some; the assay was immunoSEQ multiplex PCR. The sample includes 100,000 or so clones, about 80% seen only once; the top ten take roughly 15%. This TCR derives from a human donor with non-small cell lung cancer that progressed on radiotherapy plus ipilimumab. The genes are TRBV25-1 and TRBJ1-1, with TRBD1 matching over 7 bases. Sequenced here: peripheral blood, sampled from a patient treated with radiotherapy plus ipilimumab. CDR3 bases: TGTGCCAGCAGTGAAGGAGGGGGCACTGGAGCTTTCTTT. It translates to CASSEGGGTGAFF.